This T cell receptor beta chain derives from a study of CD8+CD57+ T cells in acquired aplastic anemia. Notes on the study in general: In common between the patients and the controls were some 29 CD8+ CDR3 sequences.

Sequencing involved patients with CD8+CD57+ cell expansion previously shown by flow cytometry. Every patient presented with severe acquired aplastic anemia. Turning to this clonotype: What it binds is not known.

Trimming pared 1 base from V and 0 bases from J, leaving 9 bases between. There are 16 residues in the CDR3. Genomic DNA provided the template from which TCR beta VDJ and CDR3 profiles were obtained. TCRdb itself ran the reads through MiXCR, one entry per CDR3 protein. Among 150,000 to 200,000 distinct CDR3 sequences listed, roughly 48% were seen once. The source of this sequence is a human donor with aplastic anemia. The sample comprised sorted CD4+, CD8+, or CD8+CD57+ T cells (not recorded which) from PBMCs. J is TRBJ2-2 and V is TRBV12-3 or TRBV12-4; D gene ambiguous. The CDR3 DNA reads as TGTGCCAGCAGTTTAGGAGTTCTAGCGAACACCGGGGAGCTGTTTTTT. Protein sequence: CASSLGVLANTGELFF.